This entry lists 21 T cell receptor beta chains sequenced from one sample in a study of blood T cells in healthy people across ages (dated by TCRdb to the mid-2010s). Preparation of the library involved 5' RACE. This sample was sequenced with an Illumina HiSeq 2500. A second PCR of about 7 to 12 cycles was run with a J-beta primer mix and a sample-barcoded 5' primer. TCRdb passed the public sequencing reads through fastp at Q25 and MiXCR, retaining productive beta sequences. All rows with the same CDR3 protein become a single entry with the most common DNA and genes. Here the sample has 700,000 or so distinct CDR3 sequences; roughly two fifths occur a single time. The ten most abundant clones make up around 32% of the sample. The sequenced sample was blood. These receptors all come from a man older than 75 in good health.

This clonotype has just a few counts. The DNA for the CDR3 is TGTGCCAGCAGTTACTCCTCAAAGAGGGTACAGGGGGCGGAGACCCAGTACTTC. This sequence encodes CASSYSSKRVQGAETQYF. The chain joins TRBV6-2 or TRBV6-3 to TRBJ2-5, with TRBD1 identical over 9 bases. Germline V gene lookup returns CDR1 MNHEY and CDR2 SVGEGT. The CDR3 is 18 amino acids. The J segment lost 5 bases and the V segment lost 0 bases, leaving 13 bases of the junction unmatched.

The J gene is TRBJ2-5, the V gene TRBV20-1, with TRBD2 as a possible D gene (6 bases). CDR3 length: 14 residues. Germline CDR1 reads DFQATT; CDR2 reads SNEGSKA (reference sequence). Trimming cost V 6 bases and J 4 bases, with 18 bases left between them. The chain's CDR3 is CSAIDSRDLETQYF. The CDR3 coding sequence is TGCAGTGCCATAGACAGCCGGGACTTAGAGACCCAGTACTTC.

This chain joins TRBV9 and TRBJ2-1; 9 nucleotides align to TRBD2. J gave up 2 bases and V 2 bases, and 5 bases lay outside the gene matches. This CDR3 has 16 amino acids. Germline lookup yields CDR1 SGDLS and CDR2 YYNGEE. CDR3 nucleotides: TGTGCCAGCAGCGTTAGCGGGAGTTCGCCCTACAATGAGCAGTTCTTC. As protein: CASSVSGSSPYNEQFF.

V usage is TRBV7-2 and J usage is TRBJ1-1; 7 bases fit TRBD1. After removal of 5 bases from V and 3 bases from J, the junction contained 15 bases not matched to a gene. The CDR3 covers 17 residues. Germline-derived CDR1 and CDR2 are SGHTA and FQGNSA. Here the CDR3 reads CASSTRQGTGGDTEAFF. CDR3 DNA sequence: TGTGCCAGCAGCACGAGACAGGGAACAGGAGGGGACACTGAAGCTTTCTTT.

J is TRBJ1-1 and V is TRBV6-6, with D unclear. This CDR3 comprises 12 residues. Trimming left V 2 bases short and J 6 bases short, with 7 bases between. Germline V gene lookup returns CDR1 MNHNY and CDR2 SVGAGI (reference sequence). In DNA, the CDR3 is TGTGCCAGCAGTTACGATGGGGCTGAAGCTTTCTTT. It specifies CASSYDGAEAFF.

This clonotype was detected ten times or more. The chain recombines TRBV20-1 with TRBJ1-2, with D unresolved. The ends were cut back, 4 bases at V and 3 bases at J, with 3 bases in the middle. The CDR3 sequence is 10 residues long. Germline V gene lookup returns CDR1 DFQATT and CDR2 SNEGSKA (reference sequence). The CDR3 DNA reads TGCAGTGCTACAGACTATGGCTACACCTTC. Residues: CSATDYGYTF.

The chain couples TRBV2 to TRBJ2-7; possibly TRBD2 for D (6 bases). Trimming took 8 bases from V and 9 from J, leaving 23 bases between them. This CDR3 region has 14 residues. Germline V gives CDR1 SNHLY, CDR2 FYNNEI. The CDR3 DNA sequence: TGTGCCAGCCATCCCGATGAGGGGAGGAATGCGCAGTACTTC. It yields the protein CASHPDEGRNAQYF.

The genes are TRBV6-2 or TRBV6-3 and TRBJ2-5; D call uncertain. CDR3 length: 15 residues. From germline, CDR1 is MNHEY and CDR2 SVGEGT. The ends were cut back, 10 bases at V and 0 bases at J, with 18 bases in the middle. In DNA form, the CDR3 reads TGTGCCACCTCTGACTTGGGCCTATACCAAGAGACCCAGTACTTC. It specifies CATSDLGLYQETQYF.

The chain combines TRBV20-1 with TRBJ1-4; no definite D call. The CDR3 runs 18 residues. The V and J ends lost 0 bases and 0 bases respectively, with 17 bases between them. The germline CDR1 and CDR2 sequences are DFQATT and SNEGSKA (reference sequence). In nucleotides, the CDR3 is TGCAGTGCTAGAGATTCGAGGTTGGCCGTTGCAACTAATGAAAAACTGTTTTTT. Translation: CSARDSRLAVATNEKLFF.

This clonotype came up a few times. For the CDR3, the DNA is TGCGCCAGCAGCTTGGTACAGGGTAACAGGGAGCTGTTTTTT. It is translated as CASSLVQGNRELFF. J is TRBJ2-2 and V is TRBV5-1; a weak D match, TRBD1 (6 bases). The CDR3 is 14 residues long. Germline assignment: CDR1 SGHRS and CDR2 YFSETQ. V shed 0 bases and J shed 9 bases, with 12 bases lying between them.

This clonotype was seen repeatedly, ten times or more. The V gene is TRBV11-1, the J gene TRBJ2-1; possible D gene TRBD2, 6 bases. CDR3 length: 12 residues. The ends were cut back, 6 bases at V and 7 bases at J, with 10 bases in the middle. Germline V gene data show CDR1 as SGHAT and CDR2 as FQDESV (reference sequence). This CDR3 is CASRFSGNEQFF. CDR3 in DNA: TGTGCCAGCAGATTTAGCGGTAATGAGCAGTTCTTC.

J is TRBJ1-5 and V is TRBV7-9, with D possibly TRBD1 on 6 matching bases. CDR3 length: 18 amino acids. With 4 bases removed from V and 4 bases from J, the gap between germline ends came to 23 bases. Germline CDR1 SEHNR, CDR2 FQNEAQ (reference sequence). The CDR3 spells CASSYATGDLRRNQPQHF. In DNA, the CDR3 is TGTGCCAGCAGCTACGCGACAGGTGATCTTAGGAGGAATCAGCCCCAGCATTTT.

This clonotype was recorded a few times. This chain joins TRBV6-5 and TRBJ1-4; 7 bases are a match to TRBD1. Trimming took 0 bases from V and 8 from J; bases not matched to a gene: 3. The germline CDR1 and CDR2 sequences are MNHEY and SVGAGI. The CDR3 runs to 14 residues. The CDR3 DNA reads as TGTGCCAGCAGTTACTCGGCAGGGGGGGAAAAACTGTTTTTT. This encodes CASSYSAGGEKLFF.

This clonotype was counted ten times or more. The gene calls are TRBV7-2 and TRBJ2-7; 7 nucleotides line up with TRBD2. Per germline, CDR1 SGHTA and CDR2 FQGNSA. The CDR3 sequence is 15 residues long. The junction had 8 bases not matched to a gene; V was cut back by 4 bases and J by 2 bases. The CDR3 DNA sequence: TGTGCCAGCAGCTCAAGGACTAGGAATGCCTACGAGCAGTACTTC. It yields the protein CASSSRTRNAYEQYF.

This clonotype was picked up a small number of times. The chain links TRBV7-2 to TRBJ2-7; 7 bases fit TRBD1. Germline lookup yields CDR1 SGHTA and CDR2 FQGNSA. V dropped 1 base and J dropped 3; count of bases not matched to a gene: 6. The CDR3 is made up of 15 amino acids. CDR3 residues: CASSLDRGMGYEQYF. As DNA, the CDR3 is TGTGCCAGCAGCTTAGACAGGGGAATGGGCTACGAGCAGTACTTC.

Ten or more counts support this clonotype. The chain couples TRBV4-3 to TRBJ2-6; D gene unclear. The CDR3 consists of 15 residues. The germline V gene has CDR1 LGHNA and CDR2 YSLEER. Trimming shortened V by 5 bases and J by 4 bases, and 12 bases separated the two germline ends. In DNA form, the CDR3 reads TGCGCCAGCAGCTACGAGGTATTAGGGGCCAACGTCCTGACTTTC. This encodes CASSYEVLGANVLTF.

Only a few counts were recorded for this clonotype. The rearrangement links TRBV6-6 to TRBJ1-5; D is ambiguous. Germline values: CDR1 MNHNY, CDR2 SVGAGI (reference sequence). V lost 6 bases, J lost 1 base, and 7 bases lay in between. There are 13 residues in the CDR3. CDR3 region: CASRLDSNQPQHF. In DNA form, the CDR3 reads TGTGCCAGCAGGTTGGACAGCAATCAGCCCCAGCATTTT.

This clonotype was seen a few times. The chain employs TRBV20-1 and TRBJ2-7; 10 positions agree with TRBD2. CDR1 is DFQATT and CDR2 is SNEGSKA in the germline V gene (reference sequence). The CDR3 is made up of 14 amino acids. V trimming: 3 bases; J trimming: 5 bases; junction bases outside the gene matches: 7. The DNA of the CDR3 is TGCAGTGCTAGGTATCCTAGCGGGGGCGACGAGCAGTACTTC. This translates into CSARYPSGGDEQYF.

V and J are TRBV12-3 or TRBV12-4 and TRBJ2-7; 8 bases are a match to TRBD2. Trimming cost V 5 bases and J 5 bases; bases outside gene matches: 8. The CDR3 spans 14 residues. CDR3 loop: CASSPLAGYDEQYF. The CDR3 DNA follows: TGTGCCAGCAGTCCCTTAGCGGGGTACGACGAGCAGTACTTC.

This clonotype was counted a single time. CDR3 region: CASSLDGLGLYGYTF. In DNA, the CDR3 is TGTGCCAGCAGTTTGGACGGGCTAGGCTTGTATGGCTACACCTTC. This chain uses TRBV28 with TRBJ1-2; no firm D call. CDR3 length: 15 amino acids. Trimming removed 3 bases at V and 5 bases at J, with 16 bases between. Looked up from germline, CDR1 is MDHEN and CDR2 is SYDVKM.

V and J are TRBV6-6 and TRBJ2-5, with unresolved D. The J call could be wrong; TRBJ2-7 is a better fit for the DNA end. Germline V gene sequence: CDR1 MNHNY, CDR2 SVGAGI (reference sequence). The length of the CDR3 is 16 residues. The CDR3 spells CASSYSIRLRSYEQYF. CDR3 DNA sequence: TGTGCCAGCAGTTACTCGATCCGTTTACGCTCCTACGAGCAGTACTTC.